The 27 T cell receptor beta chains given below trace back to one sample, sequenced in a study of blood T cell repertoires in COVID-19. TCRdb keeps only in-frame clones here, not all; method: immunoSEQ multiplex PCR. The sample contains over 250,000 clones, 88% of which appear only once. Sequenced sample: PBMCs or T cells enriched from blood (not recorded which). The receptors were gathered from a woman aged 60-75 years in a cohort exposed to, infected with or recovered from COVID-19 (not recorded which).

The V and J genes are TRBV11-3 and TRBJ2-5; TRBD1 matches 7 bases. This CDR3 has 15 amino acids. V was pared by 0 bases and J by 5 bases, with 6 bases of the junction left unmatched. Germline V gene lookup returns CDR1 SGHNT and CDR2 YENEEA. In nucleotides, the CDR3 is TGTGCCAGCAGCTTAGAATCAGGGGGTCGTGAGACCCAGTACTTC. This sequence encodes CASSLESGGRETQYF.

The chain couples TRBV12-5 to TRBJ1-2; TRBD1 matches 9 bases. After removal of 0 bases from V and 5 bases from J, the junction contained 13 bases not matched to a gene. The CDR3 is 18 residues long. CDR1 is LGHNT and CDR2 is FRNRAP in the germline V gene. The CDR3 sequence: CASGLVSVSGTGRYGYTF. The CDR3 DNA reads TGTGCTAGTGGTTTGGTATCGGTCAGCGGGACAGGGAGGTATGGCTACACCTTC.

This chain connects TRBV30 to TRBJ1-5; D is possibly TRBD1 (6 bases). The CDR3 spans 13 residues. V was trimmed by 2 bases and J by 6 bases, leaving 11 bases between them. Germline CDR1 and CDR2: GTSNPN and SVGIG (reference sequence). This chain's CDR3 is CAWSPRGSQPQHF. For the CDR3, the DNA is TGTGCCTGGAGTCCTAGGGGGTCTCAGCCCCAGCATTTT.

The V gene is TRBV2, the J gene TRBJ2-7; the D gene is possibly TRBD2 (6 bases). The CDR3 sequence is 14 residues long. Between the trimmed V and J ends, which lost 3 bases and 2 bases, there was a span of 11 bases. Germline loops: CDR1 SNHLY, CDR2 FYNNEI. The CDR3 loop is CASSDNSGPYEQYF. In nucleotides, the CDR3 is TGTGCCAGCAGTGACAATAGCGGTCCCTACGAGCAGTACTTC.

This chain connects TRBV19 to TRBJ1-6; D uncertain. CDR3 length: 13 residues. Germline CDR1 and CDR2: LNHDA and SQIVND (reference sequence). V shed 10 bases and J shed 9 bases, with 16 bases lying between them. The CDR3: CATQQTNGSPLHF. The CDR3 DNA sequence: TGTGCCACCCAACAGACTAATGGTTCACCCCTCCACTTT.

The chain uses TRBV27 and TRBJ2-1; 8 bases fit TRBD1. The germline gives CDR1 MNHEY, CDR2 SMNVEV (reference sequence). V was clipped by 0 bases and J by 9 bases; unmatched bases: 7. The CDR3 spans 15 residues. CDR3 region: CASSLSRGQGGEQFF. The DNA for the CDR3 is TGTGCCAGCAGTTTATCGAGAGGACAGGGAGGTGAGCAGTTCTTC.

V usage is TRBV5-1 and J usage is TRBJ1-1; a weak D match, TRBD1 (6 bases). The CDR3 contains 15 residues. Trimming pared 4 bases from V and 2 bases from J, leaving 15 bases between. The germline CDR1 and CDR2 sequences are SGHRS and YFSETQ. The CDR3 region is CASSTRTDLNTEAFF. As DNA, the CDR3 is TGCGCCAGCAGCACCAGGACAGATTTAAACACTGAAGCTTTCTTT.

The chain carries TRBV28 and TRBJ1-1; 7 positions agree with TRBD1. The CDR3 totals 14 residues. The junction had 11 bases not matched to a gene; V was cut back by 10 bases and J by 3 bases. Germline V lookup: CDR1 MDHEN, CDR2 SYDVKM. CDR3 in amino acids: CATRGQGEYTEAFF. In DNA form, the CDR3 reads TGTGCCACCCGGGGCCAGGGGGAATACACTGAAGCTTTCTTT.

V and J are TRBV28 and TRBJ2-1; D is undetermined. Trimming removed 6 bases at V and 10 bases at J, with 13 bases between. The CDR3 has 12 amino acids. CDR1 MDHEN and CDR2 SYDVKM come from the germline V gene. Written as DNA, the CDR3 is TGTGCCAGCAGCCTCCAGGTAGGAGAGCAGTTCTTC. It codes for CASSLQVGEQFF.

This clone was seen a single time. This chain uses TRBV18 with TRBJ1-1, with 10 positions matching TRBD1. This CDR3 comprises 13 residues. V shed 11 bases and J 1 base; nucleotides not matched to a gene: 4. CDR1 is KGHSH, CDR2 LQKENI, per germline. The CDR3: CAGRTGGNTEAFF. The CDR3 coding sequence is TGTGCCGGCCGGACAGGGGGGAACACTGAAGCTTTCTTT.

The V gene is TRBV24-1, the J gene TRBJ2-7; 8 bases agree with TRBD2. V lost 3 bases, J lost 3 bases, and 3 bases stayed unmatched. The CDR3 is made up of 14 amino acids. Germline V gives CDR1 KGHDR, CDR2 SFDVKD. The CDR3 DNA sequence: TGTGCCACCAGTGATCCTACTAGCGGCTACGAGCAGTACTTC. This encodes CATSDPTSGYEQYF.

This clone has only a few counts. The rearrangement links TRBV27 to TRBJ2-2, with D maybe TRBD1 (5 bases). CDR3 length: 12 residues. Germline V gene sequence: CDR1 MNHEY, CDR2 SMNVEV (reference sequence). The ends were cut back, 6 bases at V and 6 bases at J, with 8 bases in the middle. The CDR3 region has the DNA TGTGCCAGCAGCAGGGTGGCCGGGGAGCTGTTTTTT. It specifies CASSRVAGELFF.

This clone has a handful of counts. This rearrangement joins TRBV28 to TRBJ1-2, with 7 bases aligning to TRBD1. Germline-derived CDR1 and CDR2 are MDHEN and SYDVKM. This CDR3 spans 13 amino acids. Unmatched junction bases numbered 9, after V lost 7 bases and J lost 7 bases. The CDR3 spells CASTLDRFGGYTF. CDR3 nucleotide sequence: TGTGCCAGCACTTTGGACAGGTTTGGTGGCTACACCTTC.

This chain joins TRBV7-9 and TRBJ2-1; 9 bases align to TRBD2. Trimming removed 5 bases from V and 1 base from J; junction bases left unmatched: 12. This CDR3 has 18 residues. Germline CDR1 is SEHNR and CDR2 is FQNEAQ (reference sequence). CDR3 nucleotides: TGTGCCAGCAGCCCCCGACGGCGGGGGGGCCAGTCCTACAATGAGCAGTTCTTC. Translation gives CASSPRRRGGQSYNEQFF.

J is TRBJ1-2 and V is TRBV5-4, with TRBD1 matching over 11 bases. The germline gives CDR1 SGHNT, CDR2 YYREEE (reference sequence). CDR3 length: 15 amino acids. With 2 bases clipped from V and 3 bases from J, the junction kept 3 bases outside the gene matches. The CDR3 sequence is CASSLGQGAYYGYTF. CDR3 in DNA: TGTGCCAGCAGCTTAGGACAGGGGGCGTACTATGGCTACACCTTC.

The rearrangement links TRBV29-1 to TRBJ1-2; 7 positions agree with TRBD1. The CDR3 consists of 14 residues. The ends lost 4 bases at V and 0 bases at J; junction bases unmatched: 5. CDR1 is SQVTM, CDR2 ANQGSEA, per germline. For the CDR3, the DNA is TGCAGCGTTGTACAGGGGCCAACTAACTATGGCTACACCTTC. Protein: CSVVQGPTNYGYTF.

This clone was counted a single time. The CDR3, as DNA: TGTGCCATCAGGCCCCAGGGCTCTAGCACAGATACGCAGTATTTT. As protein: CAIRPQGSSTDTQYF. The chain is built from TRBV10-3 and TRBJ2-3, with a tentative D call TRBD1 (5 bases). Germline V gene sequence: CDR1 ENHRY, CDR2 SYGVKD. The CDR3 spans 15 residues. The V gene lost 6 bases and the J gene lost 0 bases, with 13 bases spanning the gap.

This rearrangement joins TRBV24-1 to TRBJ1-5; tentative D call: TRBD1 (5 bases). Germline V gene lookup returns CDR1 KGHDR and CDR2 SFDVKD. This CDR3 contains 14 residues. V was shortened by 9 bases and J by 3 bases, with 14 bases between the two germline ends. CDR3 coding DNA: TGTGCCACCCAAAGTGACAGTTACAATCAGCCCCAGCATTTT. Protein: CATQSDSYNQPQHF.

This chain uses TRBV9 with TRBJ2-1; TRBD2 is a possible D gene (5 bases). Germline V gene sequence: CDR1 SGDLS, CDR2 YYNGEE. The length of the CDR3 is 13 residues. V shed 2 bases and J shed 9 bases, with 12 bases lying between them. This CDR3 reads CASSVSGEIEQFF. The CDR3 DNA follows: TGTGCCAGCAGCGTCAGCGGAGAGATTGAGCAGTTCTTC.

In regard to this clone: One junction end does not reproduce the germline sequence, and a read error may be involved. This sequence joins TRBV12-3 or TRBV12-4 and TRBJ2-3, with a weak D call TRBD2 (6 bases). The CDR3 length is 11 residues. CDR3 sequence reads: CASSAGIDRHF. The DNA of the CDR3 is TGTGCCAGCAGTGCGGGGATCGATCGTCATTTT.

V usage is TRBV7-9 and J usage is TRBJ2-7; 10 positions match TRBD2. The length of the CDR3 is 17 residues. The germline V gene encodes CDR1 SEHNR and CDR2 FQNEAQ (reference sequence). V lost 1 base and J lost 2; bases outside the gene matches: 8. This chain's CDR3 is CASSLGVTSGSPYEQYF. CDR3 bases: TGTGCCAGCAGCTTAGGGGTGACTAGCGGGTCCCCCTACGAGCAGTACTTC. Full variable domain (remainder filled in from reference TRBV7-9 and TRBJ2-7): DTGVSQNPRHKITKRGQNVTFRCDPISEHNRLYWYRQTLGQGPEFLTYFQNEAQLEKSRLLSDRFSAERPKGSFSTLEIQRTEQGDSAMYLCASSLGVTSGSPYEQYFGPGTRLTVT.

V is TRBV27 and J is TRBJ1-6; D gene ambiguous. CDR1 and CDR2 (germline): MNHEY, SMNVEV (reference sequence). This CDR3 comprises 13 residues. V lost 5 bases and J 9 bases, leaving 11 bases between the germline ends. DNA for the CDR3: TGTGCCAGCAGTGCCCTCTTCGGTTCACCCCTCCACTTT. Translating it yields CASSALFGSPLHF.

The chain couples TRBV5-1 to TRBJ2-3; TRBD1 aligns across 10 bases. V dropped 2 bases and J dropped 1; count of bases not matched to a gene: 1. CDR1 is SGHRS and CDR2 is YFSETQ in the germline V gene. The CDR3 runs to 15 residues. The CDR3 coding sequence is TGCGCCAGCAGCTTTGACAGGGGGCGCACAGATACGCAGTATTTT. Encoded protein: CASSFDRGRTDTQYF. The full variable domain, rest sourced from reference TRBV5-1 and TRBJ2-3, is KAGVTQTPRYLIKTRGQQVTLSCSPISGHRSVSWYQQTPGQGLQFLFEYFSETQRNKGNFPGRFSGRQFSNSRSEMNVSTLELGDSALYLCASSFDRGRTDTQYFGPGTRLTVL.

The chain joins TRBV28 to TRBJ1-4, with a tentative D call TRBD1 (6 bases). Germline V CDR1 and CDR2: MDHEN, SYDVKM. The V end lost 5 bases, the J end lost 7 bases, and 20 bases lay between the germline ends. The CDR3 has 16 residues. The CDR3 DNA reads as TGTGCCAGCAGTGCCTACCAAGGGGGATTCGGTGAAAAACTGTTTTTT. Residues: CASSAYQGGFGEKLFF.

The chain recombines TRBV6-2 or TRBV6-3 with TRBJ1-1; D is unclear. This CDR3 contains 16 residues. CDR1 MNHEY and CDR2 SVGEGT come from the germline V gene. V lost 0 bases and J 1 base, leaving 12 bases between the germline ends. The DNA for the CDR3 is TGTGCCAGCAGTTACTCGCCCCAGGAGGGGAACACTGAAGCTTTCTTT. This encodes CASSYSPQEGNTEAFF.

This sequence joins TRBV3-1 (or the pseudogene TRBV3-2) and TRBJ2-7; 14 nucleotides line up with TRBD2. Germline CDR1 is LGHDT and CDR2 is YNNKEL (reference sequence). V gave up 2 bases and J gave up 3 bases; unmatched junction bases: 6. This CDR3 region has 17 residues. CDR3 region: CASSQRLAGGPSYEQYF. CDR3 coding DNA: TGTGCCAGCAGCCAAAGACTAGCGGGAGGGCCGAGCTACGAGCAGTACTTC.

The chain employs TRBV15 and TRBJ2-1; 11 bases are shared with TRBD2. Trimming at V came to 1 base and at J to 4 bases, leaving 3 bases not matched to a gene. CDR3 length: 16 residues. CDR1 is LNHNV, CDR2 YYDKDF, per germline (reference sequence). The CDR3 bases are TGTGCCACCAGCAGAGTACTAGCGGGGGCTTACAATGAGCAGTTCTTC. It codes for CATSRVLAGAYNEQFF.